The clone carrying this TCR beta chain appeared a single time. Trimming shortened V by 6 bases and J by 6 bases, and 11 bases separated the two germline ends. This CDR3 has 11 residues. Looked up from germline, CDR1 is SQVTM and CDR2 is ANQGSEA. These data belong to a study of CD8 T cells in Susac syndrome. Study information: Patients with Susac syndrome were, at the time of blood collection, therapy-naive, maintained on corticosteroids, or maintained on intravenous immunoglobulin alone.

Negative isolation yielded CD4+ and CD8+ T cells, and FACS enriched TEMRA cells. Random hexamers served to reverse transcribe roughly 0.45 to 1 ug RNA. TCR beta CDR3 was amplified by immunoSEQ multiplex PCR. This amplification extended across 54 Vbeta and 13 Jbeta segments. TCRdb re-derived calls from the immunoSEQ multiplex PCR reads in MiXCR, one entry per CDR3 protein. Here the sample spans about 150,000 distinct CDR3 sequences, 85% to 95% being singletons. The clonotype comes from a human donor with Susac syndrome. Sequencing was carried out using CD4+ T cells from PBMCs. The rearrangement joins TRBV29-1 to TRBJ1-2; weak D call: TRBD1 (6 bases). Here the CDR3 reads CSVGQRDGYTF. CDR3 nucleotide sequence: TGCAGCGTAGGACAGAGGGATGGCTACACCTTC. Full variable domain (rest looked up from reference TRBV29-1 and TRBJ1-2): SAVISQKPSRDICQRGTSLTIQCQVDSQVTMMFWYRQQPGQSLTLIATANQGSEATYESGFVIDKFPISRPNLTFSTLTVSNMSPEDSSIYLCSVGQRDGYTFGSGTRLTVV.